Listed below are T cell receptor beta chains from one sample, sequenced in a study of blood T cell repertoires in COVID-19. Only in-frame clones appear in the TCRdb table, and some are missing; sequencing was by immunoSEQ multiplex PCR. This sample has about 360,000 clones, with around 90% found just once. The sequenced material came from peripheral blood. These receptors all stem from a human donor in a cohort sampled during active COVID-19. Both conserved end residues are part of each CDR3. D genes are given only for firm matches. A clone size is listed for some rows: how often the clone was seen (once, few, many), or a class if it is expanded.

v_call	j_call	d_call	clone_size	cdr3_aa	cdr3_nt
TRBV7-3	TRBJ2-1	.	.	CASSPQSGSYNEQFF	TGTGCCAGCAGCCCCCAGAGCGGCTCCTACAATGAGCAGTTCTTC
TRBV30	TRBJ1-5	.	.	CAWSVHAPTGSRDSNQPQHF	TGTGCCTGGAGTGTACATGCCCCCACAGGGTCGAGGGATAGCAATCAGCCCCAGCATTTT
TRBV7-9	TRBJ2-3	.	.	CASSFQLGAVTDTQYF	TGTGCCAGCAGCTTTCAACTCGGAGCGGTAACAGATACGCAGTATTTT
TRBV19	TRBJ1-4	TRBD1	.	CASLGTGLNEKLFF	TGTGCCAGTCTGGGGACAGGGCTTAATGAAAAACTGTTTTTT
TRBV7-3	TRBJ2-3	TRBD2	once	CASSPGGWADTQYF	TGTGCCAGCAGCCCGGGGGGGTGGGCAGATACGCAGTATTTT
TRBV5-4	TRBJ2-1	TRBD2	once	CASSLSGSYVGNEQFF	TGTGCCAGCAGTCTTAGCGGGAGCTACGTCGGGAATGAGCAGTTCTTC
TRBV6-5	TRBJ2-3	.	.	CASSYSGGREGDTQYF	TGTGCCAGCAGTTACTCCGGGGGGCGAGAGGGAGATACGCAGTATTTT
TRBV5-1	TRBJ1-4	.	once	CASSWGGPDEKLFF	TGCGCCAGCAGCTGGGGAGGCCCTGATGAAAAACTGTTTTTT
TRBV28	TRBJ1-1	.	.	CASSPHPRGTEAFF	TGTGCCAGCAGTCCTCATCCTCGGGGCACTGAAGCTTTCTTT
TRBV19	TRBJ1-5	TRBD1	.	CASKAGGIQPQHF	TGTGCCAGTAAGGCAGGGGGCATTCAGCCCCAGCATTTT
TRBV30	TRBJ2-7	.	.	CALGPGRYF	TGTGCCTTGGGCCCGGGTAGATACTTC
TRBV23-1	TRBJ2-5	TRBD1	.	CDSGTDLWEETQYF	TGCGACTCAGGGACAGATCTTTGGGAAGAGACCCAGTACTTC
TRBV24-1	TRBJ2-7	.	.	CATSEGSSYEQYF	TGTGCCACCAGTGAGGGCAGCTCCTACGAGCAGTACTTC
TRBV11-2	TRBJ1-6	TRBD1	once	CASSLTPLGQVNNSPLHF	TGTGCCAGCAGCTTAACACCCCTCGGACAGGTGAATAATTCACCCCTCCACTTT
TRBV5-5	TRBJ1-1	TRBD1	.	CASSGDRGNTEAFF	TGTGCCAGCAGCGGGGACAGGGGGAACACTGAAGCTTTCTTT
TRBV28	TRBJ2-4	.	.	CASSLTDAKNIQYF	TGTGCCAGCAGTTTAACAGACGCCAAAAACATTCAGTACTTC
TRBV3-1/TRBV3-2	TRBJ2-1	TRBD2	once	CASSQDQGRGGSREQFF	TGTGCCAGCAGCCAAGATCAAGGACGGGGGGGCTCCCGGGAGCAGTTCTTC
TRBV19	TRBJ1-3	TRBD1	once	CATLGTDGNTIYF	TGTGCCACCTTAGGGACAGATGGAAACACCATATATTTT
TRBV29-1	TRBJ2-7	TRBD1	.	CSVGGQETYEQYF	TGCAGCGTTGGGGGACAGGAGACCTACGAGCAGTACTTC
TRBV5-1	TRBJ2-3	TRBD2	once	CASSFSGRAVGDTQYF	TGCGCCAGCAGCTTTAGCGGGAGGGCCGTGGGAGATACGCAGTATTTT
TRBV6-5	TRBJ2-7	.	.	CASSNGLPYEQYF	TGTGCCAGCAGTAATGGGCTCCCCTACGAGCAGTACTTC
TRBV5-1	TRBJ2-5	TRBD2	once	CASRDGGGKETQYF	TGCGCCAGCAGAGACGGCGGGGGAAAAGAGACCCAGTACTTC
TRBV25-1	TRBJ2-7	TRBD1	.	CASSDRDSSYEQYF	TGTGCCAGCAGTGACCGGGACAGCTCCTACGAGCAGTACTTC
TRBV4-1	TRBJ2-7	.	few	CASSQVTGSYEQYF	TGCGCCAGCAGCCAAGTTACAGGCTCCTACGAGCAGTACTTC
TRBV7-9	TRBJ2-7	TRBD1	once	CASSDTTGQGVSYEQYF	TGTGCCAGCAGCGACACCACAGGACAGGGGGTTTCCTACGAGCAGTACTTC
TRBV2	TRBJ2-1	.	.	CASRMSSAMYNEQFF	TGTGCCAGCCGAATGTCTAGCGCTATGTACAATGAGCAGTTCTTC
TRBV5-6	TRBJ1-2	TRBD1	.	CASSRTGYYGYTF	TGTGCCAGCAGCCGGACAGGGTACTATGGCTACACCTTC
TRBV28	TRBJ2-7	.	.	CASSLAVGAPYEQYF	TGTGCCAGCAGTTTGGCGGTCGGAGCACCCTACGAGCAGTACTTC
TRBV5-8	TRBJ2-3	.	once	CASSWRGTSTDTQYF	TGTGCCAGCAGCTGGCGCGGTACTAGCACAGATACGCAGTATTTT
TRBV2	TRBJ1-4	.	.	CASIQGANEKLFF	TGTGCCAGCATCCAGGGCGCTAATGAAAAACTGTTTTTT
TRBV6-4	TRBJ2-3	TRBD2	few	CASSPTSGSTDTQYF	TGTGCCAGCAGCCCGACTAGCGGGAGCACAGATACGCAGTATTTT
TRBV6-5	TRBJ2-7	TRBD2	once	CASSFTGGPYEQYF	TGTGCCAGCAGTTTTACGGGGGGTCCCTACGAGCAGTACTTC
TRBV2	TRBJ2-7	TRBD1	.	CASSVDRGTEEQYF	TGTGCCAGCAGTGTTGACAGGGGAACCGAAGAGCAGTACTTC
TRBV2	TRBJ2-7	TRBD1	few	CASSGQGPEQYF	TGTGCCAGCAGTGGACAGGGTCCCGAGCAGTACTTC
TRBV6-6	TRBJ2-7	TRBD1	.	CASTRQGSYEQYF	TGTGCCAGCACGCGACAGGGGTCCTACGAGCAGTACTTC